This entry describes one TCR beta chain. J lost 10 bases, V lost 3 bases, and 7 bases had no gene match. The CDR3 extends over 13 amino acids. Germline V lookup: CDR1 SGDLS, CDR2 YYNGEE. This record comes from a study of blood T cell repertoires in COVID-19. Study in general: Sites in the United States, Italy and Spain provided acute and convalescent COVID-19 samples.

Assay: immunoSEQ multiplex PCR; the TCRdb copy retains only in-frame clones and omits some. The table records approximately 140,000 clones, 60% to 85% of them present only once. The sequence came from a man in his fifties with acute or convalescent COVID-19. Sequencing used peripheral blood. This sequence joins TRBV9 and TRBJ1-1; 9 positions match TRBD1. CDR3 residues: CASSGAGQGTAFF. CDR3 bases: TGTGCCAGCAGCGGTGCGGGACAGGGAACAGCTTTCTTT.